The rows below give T cell receptor beta chains drawn from one sample of a study of T cell repertoires in cytomegalovirus infection. TCRdb analysed the reads with MiXCR anew, one entry per CDR3 protein. The sample lists 290,000 or so distinct CDR3 sequences; about 9.1% were seen once. Sequenced material: PBMCs. Source of these receptors: a human donor in good health (CMV status not recorded). Some clones in this sample may be carry-over from other donors' samples. CDR3s include the opening cysteine and the closing phenylalanine or tryptophan. A D gene is named only where the DNA matches it firmly. Clone size appears in some rows only: once, few, many, or a class for an expanded clone.

many	-	14	TRBV12-3/TRBV12-4	TRBJ2-5	TGTGCCAGCAGTTTCGGCACTACGGGAGAGACCCAGTACTTC	CASSFGTTGETQYF
many	TRBD2	14	TRBV14	TRBJ2-2	TGTGCCAGCAGCCAGAGCGGGGGGAAGGAGGAGCTGTTTTTT	CASSQSGGKEELFF
many	-	15	TRBV20-1	TRBJ2-3	TGCAGTGCTAGCCGAGCCGGGGGCCTCACAGATACGCAGTATTTT	CSASRAGGLTDTQYF
many	TRBD1	15	TRBV12-3/TRBV12-4	TRBJ1-3	TGTGCCAGCACTCATGACAGGGCCATAGGAAACACCATATATTTT	CASTHDRAIGNTIYF
many	-	14	TRBV7-2	TRBJ2-3	TGTGCCAGCAGCTTAGCGGTTAACACAGATACGCAGTATTTT	CASSLAVNTDTQYF
many	-	12	TRBV6-2/TRBV6-3	TRBJ1-2	TGTGCCAGCAAGGACTTTAACTATGGCTACACCTTC	CASKDFNYGYTF
many	-	13	TRBV12-3/TRBV12-4	TRBJ1-1	TGTGCCAGCAGTTACGGGCCTAACACTGAAGCTTTCTTT	CASSYGPNTEAFF
many	TRBD1	15	TRBV7-8	TRBJ2-5	TGTGCCAGCAGCTTAGGTGGGACAGGGGTAGAGACCCAGTACTTC	CASSLGGTGVETQYF
many	-	11	TRBV11-1	TRBJ1-1	TGTGCCAGCAGCCGAACGAGGGAAGCTTTCTTT	CASSRTREAFF
many	-	14	TRBV4-2	TRBJ1-1	TGTGCCAGCAGCCAAGAGTGGATAAACACTGAAGCTTTCTTT	CASSQEWINTEAFF
many	TRBD1	13	TRBV20-1	TRBJ2-5	TGCAGTGCTAGAGACAGGGGGCAGGAGACCCAGTACTTC	CSARDRGQETQYF
many	-	14	TRBV5-1	TRBJ2-5	TGCGCCAGCAGCTTAGAGGGCTTTAAAGAGACCCAGTACTTC	CASSLEGFKETQYF
many	-	14	TRBV7-2	TRBJ1-2	TGTGCCAGCAGCTTCCCCAGGGAAAACTATGGCTACACCTTC	CASSFPRENYGYTF
many	-	15	TRBV12-3/TRBV12-4	TRBJ2-5	TGTGCCAGCAGTTTCCTAGGGACTGGTAAAGAGACCCAGTACTTC	CASSFLGTGKETQYF
few	-	13	TRBV6-6	TRBJ1-5	TGTGCCAGCACTGAGGTATTCAATCAGCCCCAGCATTTT	CASTEVFNQPQHF
-	TRBD1	16	TRBV20-1	TRBJ1-5	TGCAGTGCTAGATGGGGACGACAGGGGATTAGTCAGCCCCAGCATTTT	CSARWGRQGISQPQHF
many	TRBD1	15	TRBV4-1	TRBJ2-1	TGCGCCAGCAGCCAAGTCGGCGCGAGGGACAGTGAGCAGTTCTTC	CASSQVGARDSEQFF
-	TRBD1	16	TRBV27	TRBJ2-5	TGTGCCAGCAGTTGGGGAAGAAGAGGGGGCGAAGAGACCCAGTACTTC	CASSWGRRGGEETQYF
many	-	13	TRBV12-5	TRBJ2-2	TGTGCTAGTGCCACCGGCAACACCGGGGAGCTGTTTTTT	CASATGNTGELFF
many	-	16	TRBV7-2	TRBJ1-5	TGTGCCAGCAGCTTAGGGGCGGGACATCTCAATCAGCCCCAGCATTTT	CASSLGAGHLNQPQHF
many	TRBD1	17	TRBV4-1	TRBJ2-6	TGCGCCAGCAGCCAAGGCAGGGGGCTATCTGGGGCCAACGTCCTGACTTTC	CASSQGRGLSGANVLTF
-	-	18	TRBV29-1	TRBJ2-5	TGCAGCGTTGAAATCGCGCCGGGCCCCAGACCTGGAGCAGAGACCCAGTACTTC	CSVEIAPGPRPGAETQYF
few	-	14	TRBV9	TRBJ2-5	TGTGCCAGCAGCGTAGGCTCTCTCGAGGGGACCCAGTACTTC	CASSVGSLEGTQYF
many	-	16	TRBV20-1	TRBJ1-4	TGCAGTGCTAGGGACCCCAGAGGGACAACTAATGAAAAACTGTTTTTT	CSARDPRGTTNEKLFF
many	-	13	TRBV19	TRBJ1-2	TGTGCCGTAGCCCCAGTGGGTGCGTTAAGCTACACCTTC	CAVAPVGALSYTF
many	-	15	TRBV12-3/TRBV12-4	TRBJ2-2	TGTGCCAGCAGAGCCAGGGACCCAGAACACCGGGAGCTGTTTTTT	CASRARDPEHRELFF
many	-	13	TRBV7-2	TRBJ2-1	TGTGCCAGCGGCCGTAGATTCTCCAATGAGCAGTTCTTC	CASGRRFSNEQFF
few	TRBD1	14	TRBV28	TRBJ1-5	TGTGCCAGCAGTTCGGGACAGACAAATCAGCCCCAGCATTTT	CASSSGQTNQPQHF
many	-	17	TRBV4-1	TRBJ2-1	TGCGCCAGCAGCCCCCACTCCGGGCCCAGGAGCTTGGGGGAGCAGTTCTTC	CASSPHSGPRSLGEQFF
-	-	15	TRBV2	TRBJ2-3	TGTGCCAGCATCGCCACTGGCACGGAGGCAGATACGCAGTATTTT	CASIATGTEADTQYF
many	-	14	TRBV7-3	TRBJ2-6	TGTGCCAGCAGCTTTAACAGGGATACCAACGTCCTGACTTTC	CASSFNRDTNVLTF
many	-	16	TRBV20-1	TRBJ2-3	TGCAGTGCTGCCCACCCGGGACTCCGTCTCACAGATACGCAGTATTTT	CSAAHPGLRLTDTQYF
many	-	16	TRBV7-3	TRBJ2-2	TGTGCCAGCAGCCCCCGTTCGGCAGCGAACACCGGGGAGCTGTTTTTT	CASSPRSAANTGELFF
many	-	16	TRBV24-1	TRBJ2-1	TGTGCCACCGGATCCGACGGTGCTAGCTCCTACAATGAGCAGTTCTTC	CATGSDGASSYNEQFF
-	-	14	TRBV10-3	TRBJ1-3	TGTGCCATCAGTGATCCGTCCCAGGGAAACACCATATATTTT	CAISDPSQGNTIYF
many	TRBD1	15	TRBV7-2	TRBJ2-1	TGTGCCAGCAGCTTAGACCAGGGGGCGCGGAATGAGCAGTTCTTC	CASSLDQGARNEQFF
many	TRBD1	16	TRBV5-5	TRBJ1-4	TGTGCCAGCAGCCCGCCAGGACAGGGGGTACCGGAAAAACTGTTTTTT	CASSPPGQGVPEKLFF
-	-	13	TRBV20-1	TRBJ1-1	TGCAGTGCTAGTAGGCAGGGGAACACTGAAGCTTTCTTT	CSASRQGNTEAFF
few	-	13	TRBV29-1	TRBJ2-1	TGCAGCATTTTAGGGGAGTCCTACAATGAGCAGTTCTTC	CSILGESYNEQFF
many	-	13	TRBV2	TRBJ2-5	TGTGCCAGCATGAGGGGGAGGCAAGAGACCCAGTACTTC	CASMRGRQETQYF
few	-	14	TRBV7-9	TRBJ2-5	TGTGCCAGCAGCTCCCGGGCGCACCAAGAGACCCAGTACTTC	CASSSRAHQETQYF